One T cell receptor (beta chain) is described in this entry. This CDR3 region has 15 residues. V lost 9 bases to trimming and J lost 0 bases; unmatched junction nucleotides: 5. In germline, CDR1 is SGDLS, CDR2 YYNGEE. As handled by the study authors: The authors estimated nucleated cell counts from reference gene primer amplification. TCRdb's copy holds only in-frame clones and misses some; the assay was immunoSEQ multiplex PCR. V and J calls and clone size are those listed in that table; D and trimming were worked out from the DNA. The sample yields 390,000 or so clones, around 90% seen once. This specimen comes from a study of blood T cell repertoires in COVID-19. Background on the study: The United States, Italy and Spain provided the acute and convalescent COVID-19 samples. PBMCs, B-cell-depleted T cells, or T cells provided the cDNA or gDNA that made up the material.

Sequenced input: peripheral blood. This receptor was identified in a man between 18 and 29 years old with active or convalescent COVID-19. The V and J genes are TRBV9 and TRBJ2-1, with TRBD2 matching 11 bases. The CDR3 region has the DNA TGTGCCACCAGTACTAGCGGGAGCTCCTACAATGAGCAGTTCTTC. Its translation: CATSTSGSSYNEQFF. Filled out from reference TRBV9 and TRBJ2-1, the complete variable domain reads DSGVTQTPKHLITATGQRVTLRCSPRSGDLSVYWYQQSLDQGLQFLIQYYNGEERAKGNILERFSAQQFPDLHSELNLSSLELGDSALYFCATSTSGSSYNEQFFGPGTRLTVL.